This T cell receptor beta chain was profiled in a study of blood T cell repertoires in COVID-19. The data were produced by immunoSEQ multiplex PCR, yet TCRdb's version contains in-frame clones alone and is incomplete. The sample shows about 240,000 clones, roughly four fifths of them seen only once. Notes on this clone: Other DNA sequences of this sample code for an identical CDR3.

The CDR3 runs 13 residues. CDR1 and CDR2 from the germline V gene are MNHEY and SMNVEV (reference sequence). V was trimmed by 2 bases and J by 1 base, leaving 6 bases between them. The sequenced sample was peripheral blood. The rearrangement uses TRBV27 and TRBJ2-7, with a possible D match to TRBD2 (6 bases). The clonotype was recovered from a woman in her seventies with acute or convalescent COVID-19. The chain's CDR3 is CASSLAGSYEQYF. In DNA form, the CDR3 reads TGTGCCAGCAGTTTAGCGGGGTCCTACGAGCAGTACTTC.